A selection of T cell receptor beta chains follows, all from one sample in a study of cytomegalovirus exposure and HLA in healthy donors. Sequencing used immunoSEQ multiplex PCR; TCRdb keeps in-frame clones, though not all of them. Among over 65,000 clones listed, roughly 77% were seen once. Material: PBMCs. These receptors were collected from a human donor in good health. Both conserved end residues are part of each CDR3. The D gene is left open where the match is weak. Not every row has a clone size; where given, it reads once, few, many or a size class.

d_gene,v_gene,j_gene,abundance,CDR3aa,CDR3nt
TRBD2,TRBV2,TRBJ2-5,-,CASSTTSGGVETQYF,TGTGCCAGCAGCACAACTAGCGGGGGGGTGGAGACCCAGTACTTC
TRBD1,TRBV19,TRBJ2-5,-,CASSIGGTGAQETQYF,TGTGCCAGTAGTATAGGTGGGACAGGGGCCCAAGAGACCCAGTACTTC
-,TRBV5-4,TRBJ1-1,-,CASSLRGLALNTEAFF,TGTGCCAGCAGCTTGCGGGGGTTGGCTCTGAACACTGAAGCTTTCTTT
-,TRBV19,TRBJ1-5,-,CASTGAGAGIPLSNQPQHF,TGTGCCAGTACCGGGGCGGGAGCAGGGATCCCACTTAGCAATCAGCCCCAGCATTTT
-,TRBV5-6,TRBJ2-7,-,CASSEGLRGSYEQYF,TGTGCCAGCAGCGAGGGACTGCGGGGCTCCTACGAGCAGTACTTC
TRBD2,TRBV5-5,TRBJ2-2,few,CASSLVGEGTGELFF,TGTGCCAGCAGCTTGGTGGGGGAGGGCACCGGGGAGCTGTTTTTT
TRBD1,TRBV6-4,TRBJ1-1,-,CASSRQGDTEAFF,TGTGCCAGCAGCCGACAGGGAGACACTGAAGCTTTCTTT
-,TRBV6-1,TRBJ2-3,-,CASSESSSTPSHTRTDTQYF,TGTGCCAGCAGTGAATCTTCGTCGACTCCCTCACATACCCGCACAGATACGCAGTATTTT
-,TRBV2,TRBJ1-4,-,CASSEARQTNEKLFF,TGTGCCAGCAGTGAAGCGCGGCAGACTAATGAAAAACTGTTTTTT
-,TRBV7-9,TRBJ1-3,-,CASQQGRDGNTIYF,TGTGCCAGCCAACAGGGTAGGGATGGAAACACCATATATTTT
-,TRBV5-6,TRBJ2-1,-,CASILRDLVVHEQFF,TGTGCCAGCATCCTCCGGGACTTAGTGGTTCATGAGCAGTTCTTC
-,TRBV19,TRBJ1-2,once,CASSRGQSNYGYTF,TGTGCCAGTAGTCGTGGACAGAGCAACTATGGCTACACCTTC
-,TRBV7-2,TRBJ1-4,few,CASSLYGPGEKLFF,TGTGCCAGCAGCTTATACGGACCTGGGGAGAAACTGTTTTTT
-,TRBV5-6,TRBJ1-5,-,CASSFRAPGISNQPQHF,TGTGCCAGCAGCTTTAGGGCCCCCGGGATCAGCAATCAGCCCCAGCATTTT
TRBD1,TRBV4-1,TRBJ2-3,few,CASSHLQGAADTQYF,TGCGCCAGCAGCCATTTACAGGGGGCGGCAGATACGCAGTATTTT
-,TRBV6-5,TRBJ2-3,-,CASSSVGGLLDTQYF,TGTGCCAGCAGTTCGGTGGGGGGGCTTTTGGATACGCAGTATTTT
-,TRBV30,TRBJ2-1,-,CAWNGGRQFF,TGTGCCTGGAACGGGGGAAGGCAGTTCTTC
-,TRBV9,TRBJ1-3,-,CASSVDFRGPGNTIYF,TGTGCCAGCAGCGTAGACTTCAGGGGACCTGGAAACACCATATATTTT
TRBD2,TRBV7-2,TRBJ2-3,-,CASSYSGGPGDTQYF,TGTGCCAGCAGCTATAGCGGGGGGCCAGGAGATACGCAGTATTTT
-,TRBV15,TRBJ1-2,once,CATSRAGLNYGYTF,TGTGCCACCAGCAGAGCCGGACTTAACTATGGCTACACCTTC
-,TRBV5-8,TRBJ1-2,few,CASSRGAYNYGYTF,TGTGCCAGCAGCCGGGGAGCCTATAACTATGGCTACACCTTC
TRBD2,TRBV19,TRBJ2-1,-,CATARFREGGEQFF,TGTGCCACCGCAAGGTTCCGGGAGGGCGGTGAGCAGTTCTTC
TRBD2,TRBV28,TRBJ2-5,-,CASSLASGGAGETQYF,TGTGCCAGCAGTTTGGCTAGCGGGGGGGCAGGTGAGACCCAGTACTTC
-,TRBV19,TRBJ1-2,-,CASTDRTDFYGYTF,TGTGCCAGTACCGACCGGACAGATTTTTATGGCTACACCTTC
TRBD1,TRBV7-2,TRBJ2-7,-,CASSLEGQGAYEQYF,TGTGCCAGCAGCTTAGAGGGACAGGGGGCTTACGAGCAGTACTTC
TRBD1,TRBV19,TRBJ1-2,few,CASRALDRENGYTF,TGTGCCAGTAGGGCCCTAGACAGGGAAAATGGCTACACCTTC
-,TRBV5-1,TRBJ2-2,-,CASKGQGNTGELFF,TGCGCCAGCAAGGGCCAGGGGAACACCGGGGAGCTGTTTTTT
-,TRBV5-1,TRBJ2-7,once,CASSLAGESHEQYF,TGCGCCAGCAGCTTGGCGGGGGAAAGTCACGAGCAGTACTTC
-,TRBV6-1,TRBJ2-7,-,CASSATAYEQYF,TGTGCCAGCAGTGCGACAGCCTACGAGCAGTACTTC
-,TRBV19,TRBJ2-7,-,CASSPRRQRYEQYF,TGTGCCAGTAGTCCCCGTAGGCAGCGTTACGAGCAGTACTTC
-,TRBV28,TRBJ1-2,once,CASTVAGKPFNYGYPF,TGTGCCAGCACGGTAGCAGGGAAGCCCTTTAACTATGGCTACCCCTTC
TRBD1,TRBV2,TRBJ1-2,-,CASSPGQGPAGYTF,TGTGCCAGCAGCCCGGGACAGGGGCCCGCTGGCTACACCTTC
-,TRBV7-9,TRBJ1-1,-,CASSLGTVDTEAFF,TGTGCCAGCAGCTTAGGGACAGTGGACACTGAAGCTTTCTTT
TRBD1,TRBV5-1,TRBJ2-7,once,CASSLAQGASYEQYF,TGCGCCAGCAGCTTGGCGCAGGGGGCATCCTACGAGCAGTACTTC
-,TRBV29-1,TRBJ1-2,-,CSVEDRNGGEYGYTF,TGCAGCGTTGAAGATAGGAACGGAGGGGAGTATGGCTACACCTTC
TRBD2,TRBV14,TRBJ2-1,-,CASSGGLAGGNEQFF,TGTGCCAGCAGCGGGGGACTAGCGGGGGGGAATGAGCAGTTCTTC
TRBD2,TRBV28,TRBJ2-3,-,CATAGVATDTQYF,TGTGCCACCGCGGGGGTAGCCACAGATACGCAGTATTTT
-,TRBV6-4,TRBJ2-2,-,CASSDRENTGELFF,TGTGCCAGCAGTGACCGGGAGAACACCGGGGAGCTGTTTTTT
-,TRBV7-9,TRBJ1-1,-,CSSSLDGTETFF,TGTTCCAGCAGCTTAGATGGCACAGAGACTTTCTTT
-,TRBV30,TRBJ2-5,-,CAWSWGGEGYQETQYF,TGTGCCTGGAGTTGGGGGGGCGAGGGGTATCAAGAGACCCAGTACTTC
-,TRBV2,TRBJ1-4,-,CASTRGRGEKLFF,TGTGCCAGCACCCGTGGCAGGGGCGAAAAACTGTTTTTT
-,TRBV30,TRBJ1-2,few,CAWNEGSYGYTF,TGTGCCTGGAACGAGGGAAGCTATGGCTACACCTTC
-,TRBV28,TRBJ2-4,-,CASSSSGGSAKNIQYF,TGTGCCAGCAGTTCCTCGGGGGGCTCAGCCAAAAACATTCAGTACTTC
TRBD1,TRBV5-1,TRBJ2-7,-,CASSSGVGTGKGEQYF,TGCGCCAGCAGCTCTGGGGTGGGGACAGGGAAGGGCGAGCAGTACTTC
-,TRBV7-2,TRBJ1-1,few,CASSFGRGSTEAFF,TGTGCCAGCAGCTTCGGGCGTGGGAGCACTGAAGCTTTCTTT
-,TRBV10-3,TRBJ2-7,-,CAISEVAAAYEQYF,TGTGCCATCAGTGAGGTGGCGGCCGCCTACGAGCAGTACTTC